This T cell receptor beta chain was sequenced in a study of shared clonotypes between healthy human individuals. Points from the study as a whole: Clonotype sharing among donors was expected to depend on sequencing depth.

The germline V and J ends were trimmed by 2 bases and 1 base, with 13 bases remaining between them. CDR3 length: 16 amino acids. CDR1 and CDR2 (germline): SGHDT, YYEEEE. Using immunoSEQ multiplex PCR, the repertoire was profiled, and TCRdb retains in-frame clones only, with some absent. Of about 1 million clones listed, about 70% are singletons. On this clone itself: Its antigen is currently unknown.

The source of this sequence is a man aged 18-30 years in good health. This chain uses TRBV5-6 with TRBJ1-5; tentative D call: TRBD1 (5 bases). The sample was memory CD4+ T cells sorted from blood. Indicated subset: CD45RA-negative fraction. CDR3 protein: CASSFYAGKSNQPQHF. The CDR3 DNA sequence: TGTGCCAGCAGCTTCTACGCAGGGAAAAGCAATCAGCCCCAGCATTTT. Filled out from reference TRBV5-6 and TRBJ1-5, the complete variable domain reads DAGVTQSPTHLIKTRGQQVTLRCSPKSGHDTVSWYQQALGQGPQFIFQYYEEEERQRGNFPDRFSGHQFPNYSSELNVNALLLGDSALYLCASSFYAGKSNQPQHFGDGTRLSIL.